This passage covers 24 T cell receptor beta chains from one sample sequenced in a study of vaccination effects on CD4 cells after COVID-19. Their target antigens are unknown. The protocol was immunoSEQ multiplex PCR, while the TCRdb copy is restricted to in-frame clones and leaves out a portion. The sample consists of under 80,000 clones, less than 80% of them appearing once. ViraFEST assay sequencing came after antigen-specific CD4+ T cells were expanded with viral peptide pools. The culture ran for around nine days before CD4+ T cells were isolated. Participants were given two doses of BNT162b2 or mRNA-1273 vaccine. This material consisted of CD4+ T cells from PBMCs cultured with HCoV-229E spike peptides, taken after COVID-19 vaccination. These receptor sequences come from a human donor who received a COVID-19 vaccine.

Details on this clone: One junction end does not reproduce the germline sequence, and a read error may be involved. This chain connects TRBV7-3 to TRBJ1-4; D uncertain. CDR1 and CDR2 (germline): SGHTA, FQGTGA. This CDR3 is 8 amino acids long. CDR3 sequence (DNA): TGTGCCAGCAGCTTAGGGCTTTTT. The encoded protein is CASSLGLF.

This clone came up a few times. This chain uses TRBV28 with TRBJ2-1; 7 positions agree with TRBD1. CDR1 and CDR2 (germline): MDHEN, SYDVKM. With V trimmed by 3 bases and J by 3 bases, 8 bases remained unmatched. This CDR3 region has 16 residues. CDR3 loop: CASSLMGQSNYNEQFF. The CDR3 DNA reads TGTGCCAGCAGTTTGATGGGACAGTCAAACTACAATGAGCAGTTCTTC.

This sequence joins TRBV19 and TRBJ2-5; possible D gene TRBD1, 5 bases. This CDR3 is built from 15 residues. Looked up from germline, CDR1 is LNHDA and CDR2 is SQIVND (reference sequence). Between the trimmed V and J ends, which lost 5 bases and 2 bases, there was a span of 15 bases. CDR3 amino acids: CASSWGQDIQETQYF. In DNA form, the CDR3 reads TGTGCCAGTAGTTGGGGCCAGGACATTCAAGAGACCCAGTACTTC.

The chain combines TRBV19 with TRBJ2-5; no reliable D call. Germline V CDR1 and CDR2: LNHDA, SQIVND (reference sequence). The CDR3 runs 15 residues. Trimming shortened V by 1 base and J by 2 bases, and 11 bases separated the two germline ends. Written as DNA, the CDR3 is TGTGCCAGTAGTATAGTGTTCAACAGACAAGAGACCCAGTACTTC. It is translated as CASSIVFNRQETQYF.

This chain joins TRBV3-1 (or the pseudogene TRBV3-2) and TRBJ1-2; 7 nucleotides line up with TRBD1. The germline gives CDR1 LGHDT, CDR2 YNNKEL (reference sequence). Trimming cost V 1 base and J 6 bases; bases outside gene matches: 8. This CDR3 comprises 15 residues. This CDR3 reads CASSQGSGQYNGYTF. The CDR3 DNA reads TGTGCCAGCAGCCAAGGATCGGGACAGTATAATGGCTACACCTTC.

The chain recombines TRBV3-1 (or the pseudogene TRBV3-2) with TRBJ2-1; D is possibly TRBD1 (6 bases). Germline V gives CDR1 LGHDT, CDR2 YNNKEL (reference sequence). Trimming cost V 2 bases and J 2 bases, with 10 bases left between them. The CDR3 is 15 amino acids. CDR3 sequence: CASSQLSGAYNEQFF. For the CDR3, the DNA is TGTGCCAGCAGCCAATTGTCAGGGGCCTACAATGAGCAGTTCTTC.

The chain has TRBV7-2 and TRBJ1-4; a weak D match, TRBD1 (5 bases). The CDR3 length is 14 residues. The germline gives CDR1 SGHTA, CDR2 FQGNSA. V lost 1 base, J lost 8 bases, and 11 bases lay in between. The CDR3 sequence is CASSLGPGREKLFF. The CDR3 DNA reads TGTGCCAGCAGCTTAGGACCGGGGCGGGAAAAACTGTTTTTT.

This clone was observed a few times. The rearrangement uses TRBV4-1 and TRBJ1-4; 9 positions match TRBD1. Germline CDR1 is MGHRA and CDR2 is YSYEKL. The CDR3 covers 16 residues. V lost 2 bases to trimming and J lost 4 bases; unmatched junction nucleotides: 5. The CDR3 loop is CASSQYQDRGNEKLFF. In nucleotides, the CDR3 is TGCGCCAGCAGCCAATACCAGGACAGGGGTAATGAAAAACTGTTTTTT.

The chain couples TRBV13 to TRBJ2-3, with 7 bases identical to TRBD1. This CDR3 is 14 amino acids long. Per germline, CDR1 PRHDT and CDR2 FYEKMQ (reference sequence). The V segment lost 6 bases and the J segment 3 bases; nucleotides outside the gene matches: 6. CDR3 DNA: TGTGCCAGCAGGAGGACAGGCGAGACAGATACGCAGTATTTT. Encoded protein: CASRRTGETDTQYF.

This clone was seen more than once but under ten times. The CDR3 DNA reads as TGTGCCAGTAGTATTCCGCCTGCGGGGGGGTCCTACAATGAGCAGTTCTTC. Its protein product is CASSIPPAGGSYNEQFF. The chain recombines TRBV19 with TRBJ2-1, with 9 bases lining up with TRBD2. V was clipped by 3 bases and J by 1 base; unmatched bases: 7. Germline assignment: CDR1 LNHDA and CDR2 SQIVND (reference sequence). The CDR3 runs 17 residues.

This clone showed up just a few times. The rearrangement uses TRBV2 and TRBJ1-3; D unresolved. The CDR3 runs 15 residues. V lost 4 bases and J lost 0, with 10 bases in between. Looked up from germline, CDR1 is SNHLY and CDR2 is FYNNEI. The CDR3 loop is CASSADGRSGNTIYF. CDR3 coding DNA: TGTGCCAGCAGTGCGGACGGTCGCTCTGGAAACACCATATATTTT.

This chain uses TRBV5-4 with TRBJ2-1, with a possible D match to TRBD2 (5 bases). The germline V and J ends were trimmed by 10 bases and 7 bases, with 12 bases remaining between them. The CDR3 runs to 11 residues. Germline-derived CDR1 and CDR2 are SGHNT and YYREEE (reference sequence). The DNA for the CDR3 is TGTGCCTCCCTCGGGGTAAATGAGCAGTTCTTC. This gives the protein CASLGVNEQFF.

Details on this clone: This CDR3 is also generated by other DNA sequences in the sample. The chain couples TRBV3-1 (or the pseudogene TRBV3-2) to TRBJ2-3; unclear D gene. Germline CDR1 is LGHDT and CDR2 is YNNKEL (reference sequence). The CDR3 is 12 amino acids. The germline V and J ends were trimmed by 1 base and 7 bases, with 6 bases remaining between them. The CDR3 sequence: CASSQGPNTQYF. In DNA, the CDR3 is TGTGCCAGCAGCCAAGGACCGAATACGCAGTATTTT.

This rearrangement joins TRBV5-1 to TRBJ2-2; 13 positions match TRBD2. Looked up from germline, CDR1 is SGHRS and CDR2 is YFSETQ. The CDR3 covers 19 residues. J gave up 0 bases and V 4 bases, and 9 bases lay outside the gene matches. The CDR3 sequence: CASSLRTSGGIANTGELFF. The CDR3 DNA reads TGCGCCAGCAGCCTCAGGACTAGCGGGGGAATAGCGAACACCGGGGAGCTGTTTTTT.

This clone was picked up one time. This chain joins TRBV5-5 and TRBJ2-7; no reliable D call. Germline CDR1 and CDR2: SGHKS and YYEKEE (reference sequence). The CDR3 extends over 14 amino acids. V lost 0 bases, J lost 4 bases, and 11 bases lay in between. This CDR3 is CASSLVAGRYEQYV. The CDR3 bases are TGTGCCAGCAGCTTGGTAGCCGGTAGATACGAGCAGTACGTC.

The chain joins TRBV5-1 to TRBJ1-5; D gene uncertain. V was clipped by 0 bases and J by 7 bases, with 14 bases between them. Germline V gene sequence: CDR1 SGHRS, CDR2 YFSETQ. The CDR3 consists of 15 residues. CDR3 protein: CASSLEGRHNQPQHF. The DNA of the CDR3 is TGCGCCAGCAGCTTGGAAGGGAGGCACAACCAGCCCCAGCATTTT.

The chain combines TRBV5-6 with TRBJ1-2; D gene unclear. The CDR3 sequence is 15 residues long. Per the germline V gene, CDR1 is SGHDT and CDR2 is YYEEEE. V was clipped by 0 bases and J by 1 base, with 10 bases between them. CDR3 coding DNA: TGTGCCAGCAGCTTGGAAGGAGCCTATAACTATGGCTACACCTTC. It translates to CASSLEGAYNYGYTF. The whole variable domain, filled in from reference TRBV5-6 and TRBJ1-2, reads DAGVTQSPTHLIKTRGQQVTLRCSPKSGHDTVSWYQQALGQGPQFIFQYYEEEERQRGNFPDRFSGHQFPNYSSELNVNALLLGDSALYLCASSLEGAYNYGYTFGSGTRLTVV.

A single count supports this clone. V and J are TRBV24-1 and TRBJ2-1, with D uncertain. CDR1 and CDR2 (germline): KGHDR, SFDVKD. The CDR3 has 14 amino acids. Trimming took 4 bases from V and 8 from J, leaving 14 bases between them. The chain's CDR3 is CATSDARRFDEQFF. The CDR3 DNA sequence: TGTGCCACCAGTGACGCCAGGAGATTCGATGAGCAGTTCTTC.

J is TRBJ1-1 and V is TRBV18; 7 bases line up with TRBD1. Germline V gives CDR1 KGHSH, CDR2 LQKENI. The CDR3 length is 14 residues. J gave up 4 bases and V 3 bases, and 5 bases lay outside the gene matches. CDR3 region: CASSPVAGGTEAFF. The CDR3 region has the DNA TGTGCCAGCTCACCCGTTGCAGGGGGCACTGAAGCTTTCTTT.

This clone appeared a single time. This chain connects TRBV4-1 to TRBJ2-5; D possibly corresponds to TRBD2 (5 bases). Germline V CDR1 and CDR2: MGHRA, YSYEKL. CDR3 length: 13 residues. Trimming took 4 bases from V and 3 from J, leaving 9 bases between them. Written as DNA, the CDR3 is TGCGCCAGCAGCCGGGTGGAGGAAGAGACCCAGTACTTC. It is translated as CASSRVEEETQYF.

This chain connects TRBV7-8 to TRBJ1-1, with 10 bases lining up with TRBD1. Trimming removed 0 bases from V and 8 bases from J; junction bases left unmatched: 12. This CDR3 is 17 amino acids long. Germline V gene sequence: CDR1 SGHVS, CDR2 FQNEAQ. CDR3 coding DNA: TGTGCCAGCAGCTTAGCCAGGGGGGACAGGGGATCCTTAGAAGCTTTCTTT. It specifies CASSLARGDRGSLEAFF.

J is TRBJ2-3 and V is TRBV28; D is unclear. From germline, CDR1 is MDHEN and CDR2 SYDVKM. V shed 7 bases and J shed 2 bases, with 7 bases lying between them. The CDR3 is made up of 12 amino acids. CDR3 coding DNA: TGTGCCAGCACAGCCCTCACAGATACGCAGTATTTT. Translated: CASTALTDTQYF.

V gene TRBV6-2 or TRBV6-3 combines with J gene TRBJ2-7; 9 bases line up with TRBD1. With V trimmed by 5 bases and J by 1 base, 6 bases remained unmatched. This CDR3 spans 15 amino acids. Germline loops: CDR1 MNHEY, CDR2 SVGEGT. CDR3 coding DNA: TGTGCCAGCAGTGCGTCCGGGACAGGGTCCTACGAGCAGTACGTC. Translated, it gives CASSASGTGSYEQYV.

The CDR3, as DNA: TGCGCCAGCAGCTTGGGAGCGGGGGCCAGCACAGATACGCAGTATTTT. Amino acids: CASSLGAGASTDTQYF. The chain links TRBV5-1 to TRBJ2-3; TRBD2 agrees at 8 bases. CDR1 SGHRS and CDR2 YFSETQ come from the germline V gene. Trimming cost V 0 bases and J 0 bases; bases outside gene matches: 3. The CDR3 has 16 amino acids.